This record looks at one T cell receptor beta chain sequence and its context. This entry belongs to a study of control samples from healthy donors and cancer patients. The CDR3 length is 13 residues. Germline loops: CDR1 MDHEN, CDR2 SYDVKM. Trimming cost V 2 bases and J 6 bases, with 10 bases left between them. Assay: immunoSEQ multiplex PCR; the TCRdb copy retains only in-frame clones and omits some. Here the sample spans about 160,000 clones, around nine tenths being singletons. The chain joins TRBV28 to TRBJ1-2; D is uncertain. Sequencing was performed on blood. The origin of this receptor is a woman in her twenties or thirties in good health. Written as DNA, the CDR3 is TGTGCCAGCAGTTTACGTTCCCCCAATGGCTACACCTTC. Amino acid sequence: CASSLRSPNGYTF.